Presented here are 29 T cell receptor beta chains from one specimen sequenced in a study of cytomegalovirus exposure and HLA in healthy donors. 13 Jbeta primers and 60 Vbeta primers were used for the PCR. TCRdb's table, derived via immunoSEQ multiplex PCR, lists solely in-frame clones and lacks some. The data hold 90,000 to 120,000 clones, with approximately 80% observed a single time. Sequencing was carried out using PBMCs. The receptors stem from a male donor in good health and CMV-seronegative.

The chain recombines TRBV19 with TRBJ1-5; perhaps TRBD1 as D (6 bases). The CDR3 runs 12 residues. Germline loops: CDR1 LNHDA, CDR2 SQIVND (reference sequence). V lost 9 bases, J lost 2 bases, and 8 bases lay in between. The CDR3 DNA reads as TGTGCCAGCAGGACAGGCAATCAGCCCCAGCATTTT. It encodes CASRTGNQPQHF.

The rearrangement uses TRBV18 and TRBJ2-1; D possibly corresponds to TRBD2 (5 bases). With 6 bases removed from V and 12 bases from J, the gap between germline ends came to 15 bases. The CDR3 is 12 residues long. Germline CDR1 reads KGHSH; CDR2 reads LQKENI. The CDR3 coding sequence is TGTGCCAGCTCTTTTTTAGGAGGCCCGCAGTTCTTC. It codes for CASSFLGGPQFF.

This clone was observed a few times. The V and J genes are TRBV7-6 and TRBJ2-3; D not resolved. The CDR3 sequence is 14 residues long. The V gene lost 0 bases and the J gene lost 2 bases, with 6 bases spanning the gap. Germline V CDR1 and CDR2: SGHVS, FNYEAQ. CDR3 amino acids: CASSLAPNTDTQYF. In DNA, the CDR3 is TGTGCCAGCAGCTTAGCTCCCAACACAGATACGCAGTATTTT. The whole variable domain, remainder taken from reference TRBV7-6 and TRBJ2-3, is GAGVSQSPRYKVTKRGQDVALRCDPISGHVSLYWYRQALGQGPEFLTYFNYEAQQDKSGLPNDRFSAERPEGSISTLTIQRTEQRDSAMYRCASSLAPNTDTQYFGPGTRLTVL.

The rearrangement joins TRBV29-1 to TRBJ1-2; 9 nucleotides line up with TRBD1. This CDR3 is built from 15 residues. Germline loops: CDR1 SQVTM, CDR2 ANQGSEA. V dropped 3 bases and J dropped 4; count of bases not matched to a gene: 9. Here the CDR3 DNA reads TGCAGCGTTGAGGGACAGGGAACAGTAGTCTATGGCTACACCTTC. Its translation: CSVEGQGTVVYGYTF.

The count of this clone is one. The rearrangement joins TRBV30 to TRBJ1-4; D unresolved. Per the germline V gene, CDR1 is GTSNPN and CDR2 is SVGIG (reference sequence). The CDR3 covers 14 residues. Deletions cut 0 bases from V and 6 bases from J, with 11 bases between. The CDR3, as DNA: TGTGCCTGGAGTGTTCTACAGCCTCATGAAAAACTGTTTTTT. Translation gives CAWSVLQPHEKLFF.

Concerning this clone itself: Additional DNA sequences in this sample encode the identical CDR3. The chain joins TRBV10-3 to TRBJ2-1; the match to TRBD2 covers 11 bases. After removal of 7 bases from V and 8 bases from J, the junction contained 7 bases not matched to a gene. The germline V gene encodes CDR1 ENHRY and CDR2 SYGVKD. The CDR3 is 14 amino acids. The DNA for the CDR3 is TGTGCCATCAAACCTAGCGGGAGGTTGGATGAGCAGTTCTTC. As protein: CAIKPSGRLDEQFF.

This chain connects TRBV5-5 to TRBJ1-3; maybe TRBD1 (5 bases). Trimming cost V 0 bases and J 2 bases, with 15 bases left between them. The V gene's germline CDR1 is SGHKS and CDR2 YYEKEE (reference sequence). This CDR3 is 17 amino acids long. This chain's CDR3 is CASSLVGGSKAGNTIYF. The CDR3 region has the DNA TGTGCCAGCAGCTTGGTCGGGGGTTCTAAGGCTGGAAACACCATATATTTT.

A few counts support this clone. This rearrangement joins TRBV10-1 to TRBJ2-3, with a possible D match to TRBD2 (5 bases). The V gene's germline CDR1 is WNHNN and CDR2 SYGVQD (reference sequence). V was trimmed by 2 bases and J by 2 bases, leaving 8 bases between them. This CDR3 region has 14 residues. CDR3 amino acids: CASSEERYTDTQYF. The CDR3 nucleotides are TGCGCCAGCAGTGAGGAGCGGTACACAGATACGCAGTATTTT.

This chain links TRBV6-5 with TRBJ2-5; TRBD1 aligns across 7 bases. V lost 6 bases to trimming and J lost 2 bases; unmatched junction nucleotides: 0. The length of the CDR3 is 12 residues. Germline CDR1 reads MNHEY; CDR2 reads SVGAGI. The CDR3 DNA is TGTGCCAGCAGCAGGGGGCAAGAGACCCAGTACTTC. Translation: CASSRGQETQYF.

The V gene is TRBV19, the J gene TRBJ2-1, with D possibly matching TRBD2 (6 bases). V was pared by 2 bases and J by 5 bases, with 13 bases between. The germline V gene has CDR1 LNHDA and CDR2 SQIVND (reference sequence). This CDR3 comprises 15 residues. CDR3 residues: CASSIRGTEHNEQFF. DNA of the CDR3: TGTGCCAGTAGTATACGGGGGACTGAACACAATGAGCAGTTCTTC.

The chain combines TRBV27 with TRBJ2-1; weak D call: TRBD2 (5 bases). The CDR3 length is 16 residues. The germline V gene encodes CDR1 MNHEY and CDR2 SMNVEV (reference sequence). Trimming left V 5 bases short and J 4 bases short, with 18 bases between. CDR3 loop: CASSRGTAGGYNEQFF. In DNA, the CDR3 is TGTGCCAGCAGTCGCGGCACCGCCGGAGGTTACAATGAGCAGTTCTTC.

V and J are TRBV11-3 and TRBJ2-3; 8 bases line up with TRBD2. The germline gives CDR1 SGHNT, CDR2 YENEEA. V lost 2 bases to trimming and J lost 2 bases; unmatched junction nucleotides: 3. The CDR3 contains 15 residues. CDR3 in amino acids: CASSLNGRDTDTQYF. The CDR3 DNA reads as TGTGCCAGCAGCTTAAACGGGAGGGACACAGATACGCAGTATTTT.

This clone has more than one count but fewer than ten. This chain uses TRBV6-5 with TRBJ1-5; TRBD1 agrees at 9 bases. The germline V gene encodes CDR1 MNHEY and CDR2 SVGAGI. J lost 6 bases, V lost 4 bases, and 10 bases had no gene match. The CDR3 runs to 16 residues. The CDR3, as DNA: TGTGCCAGCAGTTCACAAGGGGGGACAGGGCTTCAGCCCCAGCATTTT. Its protein is CASSSQGGTGLQPQHF.

This chain uses TRBV7-9 with TRBJ2-7; D is perhaps TRBD2 (5 bases). This CDR3 has 19 amino acids. V gave up 3 bases and J gave up 3 bases, with 27 bases separating them. CDR1 SEHNR and CDR2 FQNEAQ come from the germline V gene (reference sequence). The CDR3 sequence: CASSFSFLVAGGDIYEQYF. In DNA form, the CDR3 reads TGTGCCAGCAGCTTCTCCTTTTTAGTGGCGGGTGGGGATATCTACGAGCAGTACTTC.

This chain connects TRBV11-3 to TRBJ2-2; D is undetermined. The CDR3 extends over 12 amino acids. Germline values: CDR1 SGHNT, CDR2 YENEEA. Trimming left V 4 bases short and J 6 bases short, with 6 bases between. CDR3 residues: CASSSNSGELFF. For the CDR3, the DNA is TGTGCCAGCAGCTCTAATTCCGGGGAGCTGTTTTTT.

The chain uses TRBV7-2 and TRBJ1-5; D is ambiguous. V was pared by 5 bases and J by 5 bases, with 10 bases between. Looked up from germline, CDR1 is SGHTA and CDR2 is FQGNSA. The CDR3 length is 13 residues. The CDR3: CASSPSGDQPQHF. The CDR3 nucleotides are TGTGCCAGCAGCCCCTCGGGTGATCAGCCCCAGCATTTT.

J is TRBJ2-3 and V is TRBV27; TRBD2 is a possible D gene (6 bases). V was trimmed by 2 bases and J by 3 bases, leaving 15 bases between them. Germline CDR1 is MNHEY and CDR2 is SMNVEV (reference sequence). The CDR3 covers 16 residues. CDR3 sequence: CASSLAGYLSTDTQYF. CDR3 sequence (DNA): TGTGCCAGCAGTTTAGCGGGATACCTCAGTACAGATACGCAGTATTTT.

The chain has TRBV6-1 and TRBJ2-3, with 8 nucleotides matching TRBD1. V trimming: 6 bases; J trimming: 8 bases; junction bases outside the gene matches: 7. The CDR3 has 13 residues. Germline CDR1 reads MNHNS; CDR2 reads SASEGT. This CDR3 is CASSDRGWATQYF. DNA of the CDR3: TGTGCCAGCAGCGACAGGGGTTGGGCTACGCAGTATTTT.

This chain uses TRBV29-1 with TRBJ1-1; TRBD1 is a possible D gene (5 bases). In germline, CDR1 is SQVTM, CDR2 ANQGSEA. This CDR3 is 13 amino acids long. V was cut by 6 bases and J by 0 bases, with 11 bases left in between. CDR3 DNA sequence: TGCAGCGTCCTCAGGGTTATGAACACTGAAGCTTTCTTT. As protein: CSVLRVMNTEAFF.

The chain employs TRBV6-5 and TRBJ1-1; 8 nucleotides match TRBD1. Looked up from germline, CDR1 is MNHEY and CDR2 is SVGAGI. The CDR3 contains 15 residues. The V gene end was trimmed by 1 base and the J gene end by 2 bases; junction bases not matched to a gene: 3. DNA of the CDR3: TGTGCCAGCAGTTACTTAGGACAGGGCAACACTGAAGCTTTCTTT. As protein: CASSYLGQGNTEAFF.

This CDR3 is CASSLATGSLIGNEQFF. Here the CDR3 DNA reads TGTGCCAGCAGCTTAGCAACAGGGAGTTTAATAGGCAATGAGCAGTTCTTC. The V gene is TRBV5-4, the J gene TRBJ2-1; tentative D call: TRBD1 (6 bases). The germline gives CDR1 SGHNT, CDR2 YYREEE (reference sequence). The CDR3 has 17 residues. Trimming shortened V by 2 bases and J by 6 bases, and 21 bases separated the two germline ends.

This clone was detected once. The chain is built from TRBV5-1 and TRBJ1-5; 8 bases align to TRBD1. From germline, CDR1 is SGHRS and CDR2 YFSETQ. J was trimmed by 3 bases and V by 3 bases; bases with no gene match: 2. This CDR3 contains 14 residues. The CDR3 DNA follows: TGCGCCAGCAGCTGGACAGGGCCCAATCAGCCCCAGCATTTT. Translated: CASSWTGPNQPQHF.

The DNA of the CDR3 is TGTGCCAGCAGCCGGGGGGGACTAGCGGGAGTGATTGAGCAGTTCTTC. Protein product: CASSRGGLAGVIEQFF. This chain links TRBV7-9 with TRBJ2-1, with 14 bases identical to TRBD2. CDR1 and CDR2 from the germline V gene are SEHNR and FQNEAQ (reference sequence). This CDR3 is 16 amino acids long. Germline trimming cut 5 bases from V and 9 bases from J; bases unmatched to any gene: 9.

The genes are TRBV7-9 and TRBJ2-7; D gene uncertain. Between the trimmed V and J ends, which lost 5 bases and 0 bases, there was a span of 14 bases. Per germline, CDR1 SEHNR and CDR2 FQNEAQ (reference sequence). CDR3 length: 15 amino acids. CDR3 bases: TGTGCCAGCAGCGAAACCCCCAAGAGCTCCTACGAGCAGTACTTC. Its protein is CASSETPKSSYEQYF.

The chain recombines TRBV12-5 with TRBJ1-1; 12 nucleotides align to TRBD1. The V gene's germline CDR1 is LGHNT and CDR2 FRNRAP. V shed 2 bases, J shed 2 bases, and the junction held 12 bases outside the gene matches. This CDR3 has 19 amino acids. Here the CDR3 DNA reads TGTGCTAGTGGTTTGACAACCGGGACAGGGGGCTCTAGAAACACTGAAGCTTTCTTT. It codes for CASGLTTGTGGSRNTEAFF. The entire variable domain, with the rest obtained from reference TRBV12-5 and TRBJ1-1, is as follows: DARVTQTPRHKVTEMGQEVTMRCQPILGHNTVFWYRQTMMQGLELLAYFRNRAPLDDSGMPKDRFSAEMPDATLATLKIQPSEPRDSAVYFCASGLTTGTGGSRNTEAFFGQGTRLTVV.

The chain is built from TRBV6-1 and TRBJ1-1; 7 bases fit TRBD1. The CDR3 totals 13 residues. J was trimmed by 4 bases and V by 6 bases; bases with no gene match: 5. Germline CDR1 reads MNHNS; CDR2 reads SASEGT. CDR3 DNA sequence: TGTGCCAGCAGACTCCAGGGGGGCACTGAAGCTTTCTTT. The encoded protein is CASRLQGGTEAFF.

The J gene is TRBJ2-1, the V gene TRBV7-9; the D gene is possibly TRBD2 (5 bases). Germline V lookup: CDR1 SEHNR, CDR2 FQNEAQ (reference sequence). There are 15 residues in the CDR3. Between the trimmed V and J ends, which lost 2 bases and 2 bases, there was a span of 10 bases. The DNA of the CDR3 is TGTGCCAGCAGCTTAACGGGATTGGCCTACAATGAGCAGTTCTTC. Amino acid sequence: CASSLTGLAYNEQFF.

This clone was observed a handful of times. This chain joins TRBV4-2 and TRBJ1-5, with 7 bases that match TRBD1. The CDR3 has 15 residues. V was clipped by 0 bases and J by 5 bases; unmatched bases: 4. Per the germline V gene, CDR1 is LGHNA and CDR2 is YNFKEQ. This CDR3 reads CASSQDPTGDQPQHF. The CDR3 DNA is TGTGCCAGCAGCCAAGATCCTACAGGGGATCAGCCCCAGCATTTT.

The chain recombines TRBV19 with TRBJ2-2, with 7 bases aligning to TRBD2. With V trimmed by 5 bases and J by 5 bases, 8 bases remained unmatched. CDR1 LNHDA and CDR2 SQIVND come from the germline V gene (reference sequence). The CDR3 totals 15 residues. The DNA for the CDR3 is TGTGCCAGTAGTTGGGGAGGGGCGCGGACCGGGGAGCTGTTTTTT. Protein: CASSWGGARTGELFF. The variable domain in full, with the rest retrieved from reference TRBV19 and TRBJ2-2, is DGGITQSPKYLFRKEGQNVTLSCEQNLNHDAMYWYRQDPGQGLRLIYYSQIVNDFQKGDIAEGYSVSREKKESFPLTVTSAQKNPTAFYLCASSWGGARTGELFFGEGSRLTVL.